This TCR beta chain originates from a study of cytomegalovirus exposure and HLA in healthy donors. Overall study context: Unique TCRs from HLA-typed donors, around 79 million of them, were held in an early data release.

Donors sampled were nominally healthy, though unrecorded immune exposures were likely. This CDR3 is built from 16 residues. V dropped 6 bases and J dropped 0 bases, with 15 bases sitting between them. CDR1 is MNHNY and CDR2 is SVGAGI in the germline V gene (reference sequence). The PCR was carried out with 60 Vbeta primers and 13 Jbeta primers. Per the original data handling: In a later analysis, tens of millions of unique TCR beta chains included roughly 11 million shared by two or more donors. Method: immunoSEQ multiplex PCR; TCRdb's copy keeps in-frame clones and lacks some. V and J calls and clone size come straight from that table; D and trimming were deduced from the DNA. The table has about 120,000 clones, around 80% seen once; the top ten hold 0.2% to 0.25%. Regarding the study as a whole: In a later analysis, at a false discovery rate of 0.05, approximately 16,000 TCR beta sequences were associated with HLA alleles.

This clone was detected once. The antigen is unknown. This clonotype was obtained from a man between 45 and 60 years old in good health and CMV-seronegative. This chain connects TRBV6-6 to TRBJ1-5, with D perhaps matching TRBD1 (6 bases). Material for sequencing was PBMCs. This CDR3 is CASSPARGYSNQPQHF. The DNA for the CDR3 is TGTGCCAGCAGCCCCGCCAGGGGCTATAGCAATCAGCCCCAGCATTTT.